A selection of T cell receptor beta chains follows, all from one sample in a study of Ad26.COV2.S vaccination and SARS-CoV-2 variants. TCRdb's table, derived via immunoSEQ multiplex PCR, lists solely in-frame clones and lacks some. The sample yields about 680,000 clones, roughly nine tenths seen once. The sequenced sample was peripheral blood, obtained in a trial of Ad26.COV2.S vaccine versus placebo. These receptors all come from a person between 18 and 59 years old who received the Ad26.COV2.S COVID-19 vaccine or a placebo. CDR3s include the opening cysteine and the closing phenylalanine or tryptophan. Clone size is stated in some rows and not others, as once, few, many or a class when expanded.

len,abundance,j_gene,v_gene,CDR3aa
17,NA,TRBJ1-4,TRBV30,CAWTQVSGTYRGEKLFF
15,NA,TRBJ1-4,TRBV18,CASSPPGGKDEKLFF
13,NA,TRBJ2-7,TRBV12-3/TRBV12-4,CASGTGGFNEQYF
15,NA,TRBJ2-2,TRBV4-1,CASSRGLAGTGELFF
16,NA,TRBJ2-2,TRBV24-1,CATSEVRATNTGELFF
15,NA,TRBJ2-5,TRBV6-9,CASSYPLTGAETQYF
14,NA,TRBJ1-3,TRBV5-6,CASSLWRDSNTIYF
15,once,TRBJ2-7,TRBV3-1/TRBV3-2,CASSQSPGGSREQYF
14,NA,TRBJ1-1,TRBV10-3,CAIGRGQGNTEAFF
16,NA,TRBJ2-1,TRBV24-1,CATSDSTGQGRNEQFF
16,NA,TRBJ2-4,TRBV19,CASTRGPEVGKNIQYF
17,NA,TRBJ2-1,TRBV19,CASSLSRGAGGYNEQFF
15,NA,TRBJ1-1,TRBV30,CAWSVWTGGYTEAFF
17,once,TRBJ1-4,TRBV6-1,CASSEGEGGQTNEKLFF
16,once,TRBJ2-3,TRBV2,CASSGDGLARADTQYF
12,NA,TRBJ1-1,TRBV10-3,CAIGALNTEAFF
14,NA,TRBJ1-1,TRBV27,CASSLTGRATEAFF
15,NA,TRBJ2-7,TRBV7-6,CASSLPTSASYEQYF
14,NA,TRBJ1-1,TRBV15,CATGGPGMNTEAFF
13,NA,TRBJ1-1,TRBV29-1,CSVVVDTGTEAFF
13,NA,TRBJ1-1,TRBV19,CASSMAVNTEAFF
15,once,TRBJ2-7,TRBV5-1,CASSLKGLAGFEQYF
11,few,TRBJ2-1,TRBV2,CASSSWDEQFF
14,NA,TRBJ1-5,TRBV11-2,CASSLQGWGQPQHF
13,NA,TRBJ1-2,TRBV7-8,CASSPLLQGNKTF
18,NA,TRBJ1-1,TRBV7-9,CASSPWDRLRQSNTEAFF
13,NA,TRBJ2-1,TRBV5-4,CASSLDLDDEQFF
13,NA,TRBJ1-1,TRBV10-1,CASSGDRDTEAFF
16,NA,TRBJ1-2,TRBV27,CASSREAGVSGYGYTF
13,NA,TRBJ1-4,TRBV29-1,CSVELGPSGKLFF
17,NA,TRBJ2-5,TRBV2,CASSERPSGGARETQYF
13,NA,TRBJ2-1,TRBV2,CASRGSSYNEQFF
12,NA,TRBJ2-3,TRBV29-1,CSVVVSTDTQYF
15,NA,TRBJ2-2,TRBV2,CASSESSPNTGELFF
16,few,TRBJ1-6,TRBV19,CASSLPGQGGNSPLHF
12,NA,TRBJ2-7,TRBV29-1,CSVEGTPYEQYF
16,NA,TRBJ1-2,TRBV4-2,CASSQQWTGGSYGYTF
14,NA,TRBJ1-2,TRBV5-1,CASSLGWEDYGYTF
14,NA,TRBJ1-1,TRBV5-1,CASSSLDENTEAFF
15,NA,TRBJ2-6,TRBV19,CASSQQGAGANVLTF
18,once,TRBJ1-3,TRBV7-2,CASSGPDRFRSIGNTIYF
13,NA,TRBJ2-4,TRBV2,CASQGAGKNIQYF
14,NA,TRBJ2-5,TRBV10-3,CAISEAGGGETQYF
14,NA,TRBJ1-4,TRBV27,CASSPWTGTGKLFF
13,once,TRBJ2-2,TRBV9,CAVRDRGTGELFF
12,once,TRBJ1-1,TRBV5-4,CASSPGGTEAFF
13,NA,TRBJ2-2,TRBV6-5,CASRGQGAGELFF
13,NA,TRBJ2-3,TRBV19,CASSLQGADTQYF
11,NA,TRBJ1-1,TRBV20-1,CSAERVFEAFF
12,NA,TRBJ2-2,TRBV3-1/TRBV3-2,CASSQEGRELFF
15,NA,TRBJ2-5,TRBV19,CATRDLAALQETQYF
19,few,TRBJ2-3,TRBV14,CASSEGGARQWRGTDTQYF
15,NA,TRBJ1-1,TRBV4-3,CASSVMAGVNTEAFF